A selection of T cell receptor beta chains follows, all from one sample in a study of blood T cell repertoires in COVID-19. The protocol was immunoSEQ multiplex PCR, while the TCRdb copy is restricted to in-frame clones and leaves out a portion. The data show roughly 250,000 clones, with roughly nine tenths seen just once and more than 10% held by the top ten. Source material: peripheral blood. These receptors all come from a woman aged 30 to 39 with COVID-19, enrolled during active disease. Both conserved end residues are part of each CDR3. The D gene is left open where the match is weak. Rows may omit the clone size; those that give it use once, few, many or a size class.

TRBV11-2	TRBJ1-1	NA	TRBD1	CAVDLGTGGTGTEAFF	TGTGCCGTTGATCTAGGGACAGGGGGTACAGGGACTGAAGCTTTCTTT
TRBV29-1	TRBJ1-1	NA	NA	CSVRGNTEAFF	TGCAGCGTTAGGGGGAACACTGAAGCTTTCTTT
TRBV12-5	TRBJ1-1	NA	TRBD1	CASGLNLGTALAFF	TGTGCTAGTGGCCTGAACCTCGGGACAGCCCTGGCTTTCTTT
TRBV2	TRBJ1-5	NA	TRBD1	CASSGTGNQPQHF	TGTGCCAGCAGTGGGACAGGGAATCAGCCCCAGCATTTT
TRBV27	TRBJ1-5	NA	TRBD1	CASSLSHGRGNQPQHF	TGTGCCAGCAGTTTATCCCATGGCAGGGGGAATCAGCCCCAGCATTTT
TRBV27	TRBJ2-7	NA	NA	CASSSLLGEQYF	TGTGCCAGCAGTTCCCTCCTAGGCGAGCAGTACTTC
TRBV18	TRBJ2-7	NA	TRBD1	CASSPGQVVGEQYF	TGTGCCAGCTCACCAGGACAGGTTGTGGGAGAGCAGTACTTC
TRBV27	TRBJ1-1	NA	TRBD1	CASSFRGPSFTEAFF	TGTGCCAGCAGTTTCAGGGGGCCTTCTTTCACTGAAGCTTTCTTT
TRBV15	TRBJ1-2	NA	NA	CATSRPNYGYTF	TGTGCCACCAGCAGACCGAACTATGGCTACACCTTC
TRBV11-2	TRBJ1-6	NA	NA	CASRPGTLYNSPLHF	TGTGCCAGCAGACCAGGGACTCTCTATAATTCACCCCTCCACTTT
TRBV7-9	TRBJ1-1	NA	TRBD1	CASNLAGGGTEAFF	TGTGCCAGCAACTTGGCAGGGGGCGGTACTGAAGCTTTCTTT
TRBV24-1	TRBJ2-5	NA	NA	CATSDFGQGMETQYF	TGTGCCACCAGTGATTTTGGGCAGGGGATGGAGACCCAGTACTTC
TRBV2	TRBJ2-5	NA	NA	CAGLSAATQETQYF	TGTGCCGGCCTTTCGGCGGCGACCCAAGAGACCCAGTACTTC
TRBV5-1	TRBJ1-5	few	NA	CASSTGQPAEPQHF	TGCGCCAGCAGTACCGGACAGCCGGCTGAGCCCCAGCATTTT
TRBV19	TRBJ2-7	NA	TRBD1	CASSIGSGQTYEQYF	TGTGCCAGTAGTATTGGTTCGGGACAGACCTACGAGCAGTACTTC
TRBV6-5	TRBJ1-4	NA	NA	CASSPGGGAREKLFF	TGTGCCAGCAGTCCGGGGGGAGGGGCTCGGGAAAAACTGTTTTTT
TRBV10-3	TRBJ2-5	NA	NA	CAAGQPEETQYF	TGTGCCGCAGGACAGCCCGAAGAGACCCAGTACTTC
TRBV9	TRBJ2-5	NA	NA	CASSVAQGWETQYF	TGTGCCAGCAGCGTAGCTCAGGGGTGGGAGACCCAGTACTTC
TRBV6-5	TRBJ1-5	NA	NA	CASSPDRNDQPQHF	TGTGCCAGCAGCCCCGACAGGAACGATCAGCCCCAGCATTTT
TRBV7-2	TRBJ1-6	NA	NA	CASSPGRGIGHGSEYLF	TGTGCCAGCAGCCCCGGGAGGGGGATTGGCCATGGGTCGGAATATCTCTTT
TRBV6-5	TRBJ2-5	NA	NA	CASSYSGQGGETQYF	TGTGCCAGCAGTTACTCGGGGCAGGGCGGAGAGACCCAGTACTTC
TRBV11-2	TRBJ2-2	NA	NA	CASSLLRGWGTGELFF	TGTGCCAGCAGCTTATTAAGAGGGTGGGGAACCGGGGAGCTGTTTTTT
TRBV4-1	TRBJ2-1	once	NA	CASSTSHEQFF	TGCGCCAGCAGCACTAGTCATGAGCAGTTCTTC
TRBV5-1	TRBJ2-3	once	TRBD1	CASSLWTGGTTDTQYF	TGCGCCAGCAGCCTCTGGACAGGAGGAACCACAGATACGCAGTATTTT
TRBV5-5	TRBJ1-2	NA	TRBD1	CASSRDRRNGYTF	TGTGCCAGCAGCAGGGACAGGCGGAATGGCTACACCTTC
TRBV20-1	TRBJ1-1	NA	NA	CSASNVLGSTEAFF	TGCAGTGCTAGTAACGTACTGGGGAGCACTGAAGCTTTCTTT
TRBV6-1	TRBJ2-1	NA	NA	CASSDRRGGYNEQFF	TGTGCCAGCAGTGATCGTAGGGGGGGATACAATGAGCAGTTCTTC
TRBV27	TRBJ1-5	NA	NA	CASSLEDSQPQHF	TGTGCCAGCAGTTTGGAGGACTCTCAGCCCCAGCATTTT
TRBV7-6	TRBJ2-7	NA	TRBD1	CASSASGTGAYEQYF	TGTGCCAGCAGCGCCTCCGGGACAGGGGCCTACGAGCAGTACTTC
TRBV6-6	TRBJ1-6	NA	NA	CASSREESPLHF	TGTGCCAGCAGCAGGGAAGAGTCACCCCTCCACTTT
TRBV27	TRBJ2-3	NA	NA	CASSHGLGLSEDTQYF	TGTGCCAGCAGTCATGGCTTGGGGCTATCCGAGGATACGCAGTATTTT
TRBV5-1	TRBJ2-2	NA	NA	CASPYGVMGTGELFF	TGCGCCAGCCCCTACGGGGTGATGGGCACCGGGGAGCTGTTTTTT
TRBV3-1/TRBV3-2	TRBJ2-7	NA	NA	CASSQENTYEQYF	TGTGCCAGCAGCCAAGAAAACACCTACGAGCAGTACTTC
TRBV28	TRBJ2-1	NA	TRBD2	CASRLAGGEGQFF	TGTGCCTCCAGGCTAGCGGGGGGTGAGGGGCAGTTCTTC
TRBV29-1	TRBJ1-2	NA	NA	CSVGQWRGYTF	TGCAGCGTTGGGCAATGGCGGGGCTACACCTTC
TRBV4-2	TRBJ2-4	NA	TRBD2	CASSQEVGTSGGNIQYF	TGTGCCAGCAGCCAAGAGGTAGGAACTAGCGGGGGAAACATTCAGTACTTC
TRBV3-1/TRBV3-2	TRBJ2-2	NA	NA	CASSQMGGGELFF	TGTGCCAGCAGCCAAATGGGGGGAGGGGAGCTGTTTTTT
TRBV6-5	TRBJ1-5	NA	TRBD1	CASKPGQGWDQPQHF	TGTGCCAGCAAACCAGGACAGGGATGGGATCAGCCCCAGCATTTT
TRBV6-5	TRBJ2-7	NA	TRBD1	CASSYSKQGREQYF	TGTGCCAGCAGTTACTCGAAACAGGGGCGCGAGCAGTACTTC
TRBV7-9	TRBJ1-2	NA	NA	CASSLAGGHYGYTF	TGTGCCAGCAGCTTAGCTGGGGGCCACTATGGCTACACCTTC
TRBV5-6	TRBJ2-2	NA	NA	CASSLEGAGELFF	TGTGCCAGCAGCCTTGAGGGTGCCGGGGAGCTGTTTTTT
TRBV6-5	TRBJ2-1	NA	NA	CASLPAGWDEQFF	TGTGCCAGTCTCCCCGCAGGGTGGGATGAGCAGTTCTTC